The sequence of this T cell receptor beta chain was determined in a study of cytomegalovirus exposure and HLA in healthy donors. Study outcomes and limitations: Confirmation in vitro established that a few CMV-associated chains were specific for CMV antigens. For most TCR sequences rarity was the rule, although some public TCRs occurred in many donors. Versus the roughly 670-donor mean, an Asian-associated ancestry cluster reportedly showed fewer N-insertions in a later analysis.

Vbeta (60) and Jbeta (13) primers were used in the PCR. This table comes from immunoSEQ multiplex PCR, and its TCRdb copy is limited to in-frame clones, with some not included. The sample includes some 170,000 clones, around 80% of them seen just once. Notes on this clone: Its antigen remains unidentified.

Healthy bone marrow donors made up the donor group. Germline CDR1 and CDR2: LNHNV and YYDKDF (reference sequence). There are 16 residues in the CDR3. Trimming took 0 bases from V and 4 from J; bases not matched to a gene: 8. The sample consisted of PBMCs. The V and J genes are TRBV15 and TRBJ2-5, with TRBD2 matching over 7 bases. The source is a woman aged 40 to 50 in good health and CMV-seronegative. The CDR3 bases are TGTGCCACCAGCAGAGATGGCGGGGAGGGCGGAGAGACCCAGTACTTC. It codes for CATSRDGGEGGETQYF.